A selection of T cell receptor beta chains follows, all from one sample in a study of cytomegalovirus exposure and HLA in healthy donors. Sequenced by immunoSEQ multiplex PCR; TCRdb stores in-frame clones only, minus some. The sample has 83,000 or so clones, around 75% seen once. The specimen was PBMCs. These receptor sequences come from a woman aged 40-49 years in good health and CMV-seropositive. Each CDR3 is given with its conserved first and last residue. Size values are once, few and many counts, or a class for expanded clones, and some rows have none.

CDR3 protein: CASSEGAFKPNEKLFF; V gene: TRBV2; clone size: NA; J gene: TRBJ1-4
CDR3 protein: CASSQTGSDTQYF; V gene: TRBV16; clone size: NA; J gene: TRBJ2-3
CDR3 protein: CASTPGPTGELFF; V gene: TRBV25-1; clone size: NA; J gene: TRBJ2-2
CDR3 protein: CASSARLAGGRGSTDTQYF; V gene: TRBV5-1; clone size: NA; J gene: TRBJ2-3
CDR3 protein: CASSGTPGQRYTEAFF; V gene: TRBV7-9; clone size: NA; J gene: TRBJ1-1
CDR3 protein: CASSYRPTNEQFF; V gene: TRBV6-5; clone size: NA; J gene: TRBJ2-1
CDR3 protein: CASSLVGTLYEQYF; V gene: TRBV5-1; clone size: NA; J gene: TRBJ2-7
CDR3 protein: CASSSPREGWGEQYF; V gene: TRBV6-5; clone size: NA; J gene: TRBJ2-7
CDR3 protein: CASSPNSGISGNTIYF; V gene: TRBV18; clone size: NA; J gene: TRBJ1-3
CDR3 protein: CASAVLGGQGRIAKNIQYF; V gene: TRBV21-1; clone size: NA; J gene: TRBJ2-4
CDR3 protein: CAWSRKLGSSYEQYF; V gene: TRBV30; clone size: once; J gene: TRBJ2-7
CDR3 protein: CASSYQGADGYTF; V gene: TRBV6-5; clone size: once; J gene: TRBJ1-2
CDR3 protein: CASSQVTVSDRAF; V gene: TRBV4-3; clone size: few; J gene: TRBJ1-2
CDR3 protein: CASSLAWGREQYF; V gene: TRBV28; clone size: NA; J gene: TRBJ2-7
CDR3 protein: CASHRRGEQFF; V gene: TRBV27; clone size: NA; J gene: TRBJ2-1
CDR3 protein: CASSHARGGRAYEQYF; V gene: TRBV4-2; clone size: NA; J gene: TRBJ2-7
CDR3 protein: CASSIDRGAGYTF; V gene: TRBV6-5; clone size: NA; J gene: TRBJ1-2
CDR3 protein: CAWSAPGEQFF; V gene: TRBV30; clone size: NA; J gene: TRBJ2-1
CDR3 protein: CASSWTGQGSQPQHF; V gene: TRBV7-8; clone size: NA; J gene: TRBJ1-5
CDR3 protein: CASSPGGVYGYTF; V gene: TRBV6-5; clone size: few; J gene: TRBJ1-2
CDR3 protein: CASSLGSIGGGDYEQYF; V gene: TRBV5-4; clone size: NA; J gene: TRBJ2-7
CDR3 protein: CASSLFSGTSGITGEQFF; V gene: TRBV18; clone size: once; J gene: TRBJ2-1
CDR3 protein: CASSTQGYTEAFF; V gene: TRBV7-3; clone size: few; J gene: TRBJ1-1
CDR3 protein: CASSISQGALSNQPQHF; V gene: TRBV19; clone size: NA; J gene: TRBJ1-5
CDR3 protein: CASSYSSTGTYEQYF; V gene: TRBV6-5; clone size: NA; J gene: TRBJ2-7
CDR3 protein: CASSIRNPRGGTDTQYF; V gene: TRBV19; clone size: NA; J gene: TRBJ2-3
CDR3 protein: CASSPGAQTNYGYTF; V gene: TRBV19; clone size: few; J gene: TRBJ1-2
CDR3 protein: CASSLLTDPSNYGYTF; V gene: TRBV5-1; clone size: once; J gene: TRBJ1-2
CDR3 protein: CAWSPGAFYEQYF; V gene: TRBV30; clone size: once; J gene: TRBJ2-7
CDR3 protein: CATQWSFNEQFF; V gene: TRBV28; clone size: NA; J gene: TRBJ2-1
CDR3 protein: CASSFSQMNTEAFF; V gene: TRBV5-1; clone size: NA; J gene: TRBJ1-1
CDR3 protein: CASSVVAGGVYNEQFF; V gene: TRBV9; clone size: NA; J gene: TRBJ2-1
CDR3 protein: CASSYHPSTGNTEAFF; V gene: TRBV6-5; clone size: NA; J gene: TRBJ1-1
CDR3 protein: CASSIGRQNQPQHF; V gene: TRBV19; clone size: NA; J gene: TRBJ1-5
CDR3 protein: CAWADGRGAGYGYTF; V gene: TRBV30; clone size: few; J gene: TRBJ1-2
CDR3 protein: CASRGTDGYTF; V gene: TRBV10-2; clone size: NA; J gene: TRBJ1-2
CDR3 protein: CSVRQGWLEQYF; V gene: TRBV29-1; clone size: NA; J gene: TRBJ2-4
CDR3 protein: CASSQDRGEKLFF; V gene: TRBV4-2; clone size: NA; J gene: TRBJ1-4
CDR3 protein: CAWNPTGGLGQPQHF; V gene: TRBV30; clone size: NA; J gene: TRBJ1-5
CDR3 protein: CASSKGQASYEQYF; V gene: TRBV13; clone size: NA; J gene: TRBJ2-7
CDR3 protein: CASSLEWLANEQFF; V gene: TRBV5-5; clone size: once; J gene: TRBJ2-1
CDR3 protein: CAWSVGTGKRTEAFF; V gene: TRBV30; clone size: few; J gene: TRBJ1-1
CDR3 protein: CAWSRRRVDTQYF; V gene: TRBV30; clone size: NA; J gene: TRBJ2-3
CDR3 protein: CASSYSIQTNYGYTF; V gene: TRBV6-5; clone size: few; J gene: TRBJ1-2
CDR3 protein: CSVRQGGDEQYF; V gene: TRBV29-1; clone size: few; J gene: TRBJ2-7
CDR3 protein: CASSLAGNTEAFF; V gene: TRBV5-4; clone size: few; J gene: TRBJ1-1
CDR3 protein: CASSPLQTYEQYF; V gene: TRBV18; clone size: few; J gene: TRBJ2-7
CDR3 protein: CAWRQGYNEQFF; V gene: TRBV30; clone size: once; J gene: TRBJ2-1
CDR3 protein: CASSLNPSYEQYF; V gene: TRBV28; clone size: NA; J gene: TRBJ2-7
CDR3 protein: CASSLLPRQGTGELFF; V gene: TRBV7-2; clone size: NA; J gene: TRBJ2-2